This entry lists 9 T cell receptor beta chains sequenced from one sample in a study of Graves' ophthalmopathy and Graves' hyperthyroidism. Amplification from RNA transcripts yielded the TCR beta CDR3 regions. HTBI primers were used in a first-round RT-PCR, which preceded a second-round multiplex PCR. TCRdb passed the multiplex PCR reads through MiXCR, listing each CDR3 protein once. The sample contains about 390,000 distinct CDR3 sequences, about 18% of which appear only once. The sequencing sample was made of peripheral blood. Receptors were obtained from an adult woman with stable Graves' hyperthyroidism.

Many counts were recorded for this clonotype. This chain connects TRBV30 to TRBJ1-6; D not certain. The CDR3 sequence is 14 residues long. V was clipped by 3 bases and J by 10 bases, with 16 bases between them. Germline assignment: CDR1 GTSNPN and CDR2 SVGIG (reference sequence). The CDR3 sequence is CAWSGVKEVSPLHF. Written as DNA, the CDR3 is TGTGCCTGGAGCGGGGTCAAGGAGGTGTCACCCCTCCACTTT.

The table lists this clonotype with many counts. The CDR3 protein is CSAKDTRENYGYTF. DNA for the CDR3: TGCAGTGCTAAGGACACCAGGGAAAACTATGGCTACACCTTC. The chain joins TRBV20-1 to TRBJ1-2; weak D call: TRBD1 (5 bases). Deletions cut 4 bases from V and 2 bases from J, with 14 bases between. Germline V CDR1 and CDR2: DFQATT, SNEGSKA (reference sequence). This CDR3 spans 14 amino acids.

This clonotype was counted many times. The genes are TRBV6-1 and TRBJ1-1; TRBD1 might be the D (5 bases). This CDR3 has 15 amino acids. Germline CDR1 is MNHNS and CDR2 is SASEGT. Trimming cost V 6 bases and J 3 bases, with 17 bases left between them. CDR3 in amino acids: CASSGAGLSDTEAFF. In DNA, the CDR3 is TGTGCCAGCAGCGGAGCAGGGTTGTCGGACACTGAAGCTTTCTTT.

This clonotype occurred once. The chain joins TRBV5-1 to TRBJ2-7; D call uncertain. V was cut by 2 bases and J by 6 bases, with 9 bases left in between. In germline, CDR1 is SGHRS, CDR2 YFSETQ. The CDR3 runs 12 residues. CDR3 amino acids: CASSFDQVEQYF. The CDR3 coding sequence is TGCGCCAGCAGCTTTGACCAGGTCGAGCAGTACTTC.

The CDR3 DNA reads TGTGCCAGCAGTTCCTTAACTAGCGGGTCCATTGAGCAGTACTTC. Protein sequence: CASSSLTSGSIEQYF. V usage is TRBV6-2 or TRBV6-3 and J usage is TRBJ2-7; TRBD2 matches 9 bases. Trimming removed 4 bases from V and 7 bases from J; junction bases left unmatched: 11. CDR3 length equals 15 residues. Germline CDR1 MNHEY, CDR2 SVGEGT.

This clonotype has at least ten counts. This chain joins TRBV4-1 and TRBJ2-5, with TRBD1 identical over 9 bases. Germline values: CDR1 MGHRA, CDR2 YSYEKL. J lost 5 bases, V lost 0 bases, and 10 bases had no gene match. The CDR3 is made up of 17 amino acids. CDR3 DNA: TGCGCCAGCAGCCAAGATCCCAGGACAGGGGTGAGGGAGACCCAGTACTTC. Translation gives CASSQDPRTGVRETQYF.

This clonotype has more than one count but fewer than ten. The V gene is TRBV4-2, the J gene TRBJ2-2; 7 bases match TRBD1. The CDR3 spans 19 residues. J gave up 2 bases and V 0 bases, and 12 bases lay outside the gene matches. Germline V gene sequence: CDR1 LGHNA, CDR2 YNFKEQ. CDR3 in DNA: TGTGCCAGCAGCCAAGAGATAGTCGGACAGGCTTACAACACCGGGGAGCTGTTTTTT. It is translated as CASSQEIVGQAYNTGELFF.

This clonotype was recorded many times. The chain carries TRBV2 and TRBJ1-5, with unresolved D. CDR1 SNHLY and CDR2 FYNNEI come from the germline V gene. There are 15 residues in the CDR3. The V end was cut by 6 bases, the J end by 7 bases, with 19 bases between. The chain's CDR3 is CASRNLGVGKQPQHF. In DNA, the CDR3 is TGTGCCAGCAGGAACCTTGGAGTGGGAAAACAGCCCCAGCATTTT. The full variable domain, its missing parts supplied by reference TRBV2 and TRBJ1-5, is EPEVTQTPSHQVTQMGQEVILRCVPISNHLYFYWYRQILGQKVEFLVSFYNNEISEKSEIFDDQFSVERPDGSNFTLKIRSTKLEDSAMYFCASRNLGVGKQPQHFGDGTRLSIL.

This clonotype has a count of ten or more. The chain combines TRBV6-1 with TRBJ1-6; D call uncertain. The V end lost 6 bases, the J end lost 10 bases, and 10 bases lay between the germline ends. The CDR3 has 12 amino acids. Germline lookup yields CDR1 MNHNS and CDR2 SASEGT. The CDR3 nucleotides read TGTGCCAGCAGACTAGGCGTATCACCCCTCCACTTT. Translation: CASRLGVSPLHF.